This T cell receptor (beta chain) was captured by sequencing in a study of T cells in localized non-small cell lung cancer. Findings and limits, study-wide: Uninvolved adjacent lung had more T cell clonality than any other tissue, topping tumor. When the top 100 tumor clones were examined, a median approximately 60 of them also appeared in the adjacent lung, which was paired and uninvolved. Longer overall survival was associated with a higher density of T cells in the blood. Multi-region tumor sequencing was not done, so intratumor heterogeneity could not be excluded.

Details on this clone: As yet, its antigen is unknown.

This CDR3 spans 13 amino acids. Germline values: CDR1 KGHSH, CDR2 LQKENI. Deletions cut 1 base from V and 3 bases from J, with 6 bases between. The protocol was immunoSEQ multiplex PCR, while the TCRdb copy is restricted to in-frame clones and leaves out a portion. The sample has more than 30,000 clones, less than 80% seen once. The sequences come from peripheral blood, collected before any cancer treatment. The chain joins TRBV18 to TRBJ1-1; D unresolved. The clonotype comes from a male donor at least 60 years old with stage II squamous cell lung carcinoma. CDR3 DNA sequence: TGTGCCAGCTCACCACTTAAAGACACTGAAGCTTTCTTT. The encoded protein is CASSPLKDTEAFF.